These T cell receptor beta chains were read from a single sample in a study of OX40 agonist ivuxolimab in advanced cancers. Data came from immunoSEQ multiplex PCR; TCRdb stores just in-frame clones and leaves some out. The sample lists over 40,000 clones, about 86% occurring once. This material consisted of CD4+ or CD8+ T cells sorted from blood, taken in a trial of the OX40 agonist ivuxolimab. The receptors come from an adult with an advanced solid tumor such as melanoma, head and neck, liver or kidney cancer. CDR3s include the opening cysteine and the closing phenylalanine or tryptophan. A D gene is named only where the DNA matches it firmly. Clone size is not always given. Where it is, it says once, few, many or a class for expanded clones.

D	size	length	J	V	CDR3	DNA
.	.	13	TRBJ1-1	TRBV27	CASSPKGFTEAFF	TGTGCCAGCAGCCCTAAGGGTTTCACTGAAGCTTTCTTT
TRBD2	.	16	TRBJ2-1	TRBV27	CASSLRSGLFYNEQFF	TGTGCCAGCAGTTTACGGTCGGGACTATTCTACAATGAGCAGTTCTTC
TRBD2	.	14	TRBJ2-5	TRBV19	CASSSTSRVETQYF	TGTGCCAGTAGTTCGACTAGCCGGGTAGAGACCCAGTACTTC
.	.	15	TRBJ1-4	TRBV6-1	CASSEKQGPREKLFF	TGTGCCAGCAGTGAAAAACAGGGTCCCCGGGAAAAACTGTTTTTT
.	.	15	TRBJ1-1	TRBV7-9	CASSFDRRDDTEAFF	TGTGCCAGCAGCTTCGACAGGAGGGATGACACTGAAGCTTTCTTT
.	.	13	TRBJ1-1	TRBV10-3	CAISGGLNTEAFF	TGTGCCATCAGTGGTGGCCTGAACACTGAAGCTTTCTTT
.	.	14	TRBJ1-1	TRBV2	CASSVVGGDTEAFF	TGTGCCAGCAGTGTGGTGGGAGGTGACACTGAAGCTTTCTTT
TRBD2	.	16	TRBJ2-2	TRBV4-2	CASSVLAGANTGELFF	TGTGCCAGCAGCGTACTAGCGGGGGCGAACACCGGGGAGCTGTTTTTT
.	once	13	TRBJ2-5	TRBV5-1	CASSLGPEETQYF	TGCGCCAGCAGCTTGGGGCCAGAAGAGACCCAGTACTTC
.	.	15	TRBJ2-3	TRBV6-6	CASSGSSVGADTQYF	TGTGCCAGCAGTGGCTCCTCCGTTGGAGCGGATACGCAGTATTTT
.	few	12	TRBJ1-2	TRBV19	CASSIGNGGYTF	TGTGCCAGTAGTATCGGTAACGGAGGCTACACCTTC
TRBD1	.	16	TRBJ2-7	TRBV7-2	CASSSLGTAHAREQYF	TGTGCCAGCAGCTCACTCGGGACAGCTCACGCCCGGGAGCAGTACTTC